Each of the 18 T cell receptor beta chains below was sequenced from the same sample in a study of control samples from healthy donors and cancer patients (dated by TCRdb to about 2020). The library was prepared using the immunoSEQ multiplex PCR assay. TCRdb carries this immuneACCESS record with in-frame sequences only. Its versions omit some clonotypes, under half of them owing to an unresolved V gene in the studies checked, with the rest unexplained. A total of more than 140,000 clones appear in this sample, roughly 89% of them only once. Of the sample, less than 8.5% is held by the ten largest clones. Source material: blood. The receptors originated from a man between 18 and 35 years old in good health.

V gene TRBV4-1 combines with J gene TRBJ1-4; 7 bases line up with TRBD1. The CDR3 has 18 amino acids. Germline trimming cut 2 bases from V and 0 bases from J; bases unmatched to any gene: 9. Germline V lookup: CDR1 MGHRA, CDR2 YSYEKL. This chain's CDR3 is CASSQQRRGLATNEKLFF. The CDR3 DNA reads TGCGCCAGCAGCCAACAAAGGAGGGGGCTGGCAACTAATGAAAAACTGTTTTTT.

V gene TRBV6-5 combines with J gene TRBJ1-2; 7 bases match TRBD1. The ends lost 4 bases at V and 10 bases at J; junction bases unmatched: 15. This CDR3 region has 15 residues. Germline-derived CDR1 and CDR2 are MNHEY and SVGAGI. CDR3 sequence (DNA): TGTGCCAGCAGTTTATCCTTTAAGATCGACAGGGACTACACCTTC. Protein sequence: CASSLSFKIDRDYTF.

The V and J genes are TRBV11-2 and TRBJ2-2; 8 positions agree with TRBD2. The CDR3 extends over 15 amino acids. The germline V gene has CDR1 SGHAT and CDR2 FQNNGV. The J segment lost 5 bases and the V segment lost 4 bases, leaving 6 bases of the junction unmatched. Here the CDR3 DNA reads TGTGCCAGCAGCTCGGTAGGGACTAGAACCGGGGAGCTGTTTTTT. This sequence encodes CASSSVGTRTGELFF.

The rearrangement uses TRBV5-1 and TRBJ1-4; TRBD1 agrees at 8 bases. In germline, CDR1 is SGHRS, CDR2 YFSETQ. V lost 6 bases to trimming and J lost 7 bases; unmatched junction nucleotides: 11. The CDR3 consists of 15 residues. The CDR3 coding sequence is TGCGCCAGCACCACCGCAGGGGGCGCGGGTGAAAAACTGTTTTTT. Amino acid sequence: CASTTAGGAGEKLFF.

The gene calls are TRBV2 and TRBJ1-5, with 7 positions matching TRBD1. V lost 0 bases, J lost 6 bases, and 5 bases stayed unmatched. This CDR3 comprises 15 residues. CDR1 and CDR2 from the germline V gene are SNHLY and FYNNEI. The CDR3 region is CASSEAGQFGQPQHF. The CDR3 DNA follows: TGTGCCAGCAGTGAAGCGGGACAGTTCGGTCAGCCCCAGCATTTT.

The chain joins TRBV15 to TRBJ1-2; D is ambiguous. The CDR3 loop spans 14 amino acids. Trimming pared 1 base from V and 7 bases from J, leaving 13 bases between. Germline assignment: CDR1 LNHNV and CDR2 YYDKDF (reference sequence). In DNA, the CDR3 is TGTGCCACCAGCAGAGGGCCCAAGCCGGCTGGCTACACCTTC. As protein: CATSRGPKPAGYTF.

This clone was recorded once. The genes are TRBV6-5 and TRBJ1-1; 8 bases map to TRBD1. The CDR3 contains 13 residues. The V and J ends lost 6 bases and 7 bases, in that order; junction bases with no gene match: 7. CDR1 and CDR2 from the germline V gene are MNHEY and SVGAGI. The CDR3 is CASSATGQGEAFF. DNA for the CDR3: TGTGCCAGCAGCGCAACTGGACAGGGTGAAGCTTTCTTT.

This chain joins TRBV10-3 and TRBJ2-7; D not resolved. CDR3 length: 14 amino acids. Germline lookup yields CDR1 ENHRY and CDR2 SYGVKD. V was clipped by 3 bases and J by 4 bases, with 13 bases between them. The CDR3 here is CAISDRKILYEQYF. CDR3 bases: TGTGCCATCAGTGATAGAAAGATCCTTTACGAGCAGTACTTC.

The rearrangement uses TRBV24-1 and TRBJ1-6; D is perhaps TRBD1 (6 bases). The CDR3 sequence is 17 residues long. V lost 7 bases and J lost 0, with 15 bases in between. Looked up from germline, CDR1 is KGHDR and CDR2 is SFDVKD. CDR3 DNA sequence: TGTGCCACCAGCCTTTATGGGGGCAGCTCCTATAATTCACCCCTCCACTTT. This gives the protein CATSLYGGSSYNSPLHF.

CDR3 region: CASSQDLRAAGANVLTF. CDR3 nucleotides: TGTGCCAGCAGCCAAGATCTAAGGGCAGCTGGGGCCAACGTCCTGACTTTC. V gene TRBV4-2 combines with J gene TRBJ2-6; D gene unclear. This CDR3 is 17 amino acids long. V was pared by 0 bases and J by 2 bases, with 11 bases between. Germline lookup yields CDR1 LGHNA and CDR2 YNFKEQ.

In DNA form, the CDR3 reads TGCGCCAGCAGCCCCTCGGGACAGGGGTTCACCGGGGAGCTGTTTTTT. Its protein is CASSPSGQGFTGELFF. V usage is TRBV5-1 and J usage is TRBJ2-2; TRBD1 matches at 10 bases. CDR1 is SGHRS and CDR2 is YFSETQ in the germline V gene. The CDR3 has 16 amino acids. V lost 4 bases, J lost 4 bases, and 7 bases stayed unmatched.

The chain couples TRBV5-1 to TRBJ1-2; 9 bases align to TRBD1. The CDR3 runs to 15 residues. Germline V gene lookup returns CDR1 SGHRS and CDR2 YFSETQ. With 3 bases clipped from V and 4 bases from J, the junction kept 7 bases outside the gene matches. The DNA of the CDR3 is TGCGCCAGCAGCTCCGGGACAGGGATCCTCTATGGCTACACCTTC. It encodes CASSSGTGILYGYTF.

The chain carries TRBV4-3 and TRBJ2-5; D is unresolved. This CDR3 comprises 14 residues. Trimming left V 2 bases short and J 4 bases short, with 11 bases between. Germline CDR1 is LGHNA and CDR2 is YSLEER. The CDR3: CASSQSFFSETQYF. In nucleotides, the CDR3 is TGCGCCAGCAGCCAAAGCTTTTTTTCAGAGACCCAGTACTTC.

V is TRBV4-3 and J is TRBJ2-1; D may match TRBD1 or TRBD2 (6 bases each). This CDR3 region has 17 residues. Germline V gene sequence: CDR1 LGHNA, CDR2 YSLEER. V was clipped by 2 bases and J by 6 bases, with 20 bases between them. This CDR3 reads CASSQLAGHQNSNEQFF. The CDR3 DNA sequence: TGCGCCAGCAGCCAACTCGCGGGACACCAGAATTCCAATGAGCAGTTCTTC.

The rearrangement links TRBV29-1 to TRBJ2-7; 9 bases line up with TRBD1. The ends lost 1 base at V and 6 bases at J; junction bases unmatched: 10. This CDR3 contains 15 residues. CDR1 and CDR2 (germline): SQVTM, ANQGSEA. CDR3 coding DNA: TGCAGCGTTGAAGTGGCGGGACAGGGATCCCTCGAGCAGTACTTC. It codes for CSVEVAGQGSLEQYF.

V gene TRBV27 combines with J gene TRBJ2-7; no firm D call. The CDR3 length is 14 residues. Germline values: CDR1 MNHEY, CDR2 SMNVEV (reference sequence). Trimming took 6 bases from V and 3 from J, leaving 15 bases between them. The CDR3 sequence is CASRKPDGDYEQYF. The CDR3 region has the DNA TGTGCCAGCAGGAAACCAGACGGAGACTACGAGCAGTACTTC.

The gene calls are TRBV12-2 and TRBJ1-2; the DNA was not compared with TRBD1, the D call given in the table. TRBV12-2 is reported as a pseudogene. CDR3 length: 14 residues. The CDR3 loop is CASPGTEFNYGYTF. As DNA, the CDR3 is TGTGCAAGTCCCGGGACAGAATTTAACTATGGCTACACCTTC.

This chain uses TRBV10-3 with TRBJ1-2; TRBD1 is a possible D gene (5 bases). CDR1 and CDR2 from the germline V gene are ENHRY and SYGVKD. The CDR3 runs to 12 residues. V lost 0 bases and J lost 7, with 6 bases in between. CDR3 loop: CAISESGVGYTF. The CDR3 coding sequence is TGTGCCATCAGTGAGTCAGGGGTTGGCTACACCTTC.